Below, 24 T cell receptor beta chains from the same sample are listed, as sequenced in a study of T cell clones after liver transplantation. Measured with immunoSEQ multiplex PCR; TCRdb has only the in-frame clones, and not every one. The repertoire holds 65,000 to 95,000 clones, with around 80% as singletons. Sequences were derived from CD4+ T cells from blood, sampled before liver transplant. The source is a human donor who received a liver transplant.

The count of this clone is one. The chain is built from TRBV6-5 and TRBJ1-2; D is ambiguous. The germline CDR1 and CDR2 sequences are MNHEY and SVGAGI. This CDR3 contains 13 residues. The germline V and J ends were trimmed by 2 bases and 2 bases, with 6 bases remaining between them. CDR3 protein: CASSYDPNYGYTF. The DNA for the CDR3 is TGTGCCAGCAGTTACGACCCCAACTATGGCTACACCTTC.

The chain has TRBV2 and TRBJ1-2; D unclear. Germline V gene sequence: CDR1 SNHLY, CDR2 FYNNEI. CDR3 length: 11 amino acids. V dropped 5 bases and J dropped 8 bases, with 9 bases sitting between them. This CDR3 is CASSPRRGYTF. Written as DNA, the CDR3 is TGTGCCAGCAGTCCCCGCAGGGGCTACACCTTC.

This chain links TRBV15 with TRBJ1-1; no firm D call. Trimming stripped 0 bases from V and 4 bases from J, with 15 bases between. The V gene's germline CDR1 is LNHNV and CDR2 YYDKDF (reference sequence). There are 16 residues in the CDR3. CDR3 nucleotides: TGTGCCACCAGCAGAGATGAAGGACGGCCGGGCACTGAAGCTTTCTTT. Translation gives CATSRDEGRPGTEAFF.

V is TRBV7-9 and J is TRBJ2-6, with D unclear. Trimming removed 5 bases from V and 0 bases from J, with 8 bases in between. The germline V gene encodes CDR1 SEHNR and CDR2 FQNEAQ (reference sequence). There are 15 residues in the CDR3. The CDR3 protein is CASSAHSSGANVLTF. In nucleotides, the CDR3 is TGTGCCAGCAGCGCCCACAGCTCTGGGGCCAACGTCCTGACTTTC. Supplemented by reference TRBV7-9 and TRBJ2-6, the full variable domain reads DTGVSQNPRHKITKRGQNVTFRCDPISEHNRLYWYRQTLGQGPEFLTYFQNEAQLEKSRLLSDRFSAERPKGSFSTLEIQRTEQGDSAMYLCASSAHSSGANVLTFGAGSRLTVL.

This clone was recorded once. The rearrangement joins TRBV29-1 to TRBJ2-7; D is possibly TRBD1 or TRBD2 (5 bases each). The CDR3 is 14 residues long. CDR1 and CDR2 from the germline V gene are SQVTM and ANQGSEA. Trimming took 5 bases from V and 4 from J, leaving 18 bases between them. The DNA of the CDR3 is TGCAGCGTTACCGACCTGGCGAGGGGTTACGAGCAGTACTTC. Translation: CSVTDLARGYEQYF.

The rearrangement links TRBV7-2 to TRBJ1-5, with D possibly being TRBD1 (5 bases). CDR1 and CDR2 (germline): SGHTA, FQGNSA. With 5 bases removed from V and 1 base from J, the gap between germline ends came to 12 bases. The CDR3 is 15 residues long. The CDR3 region is CASSQGSLSNQPQHF. The CDR3 DNA reads as TGTGCCAGCAGCCAGGGTTCCCTAAGCAATCAGCCCCAGCATTTT.

This clone was observed a few times. The J gene is TRBJ1-2, the V gene TRBV5-1; 9 bases agree with TRBD1. The CDR3 spans 15 residues. Germline V lookup: CDR1 SGHRS, CDR2 YFSETQ. Losses at the gene ends were 4 bases for V and 4 bases for J; bases not matched to a gene: 8. The DNA of the CDR3 is TGCGCCAGCAGCCCTCGACAGGGGGTCGGCTATGGCTACACCTTC. It specifies CASSPRQGVGYGYTF.

This chain links TRBV10-1 with TRBJ1-1; possibly TRBD1 for D (5 bases). This CDR3 comprises 14 residues. V lost 5 bases to trimming and J lost 4 bases, with 14 bases between them. Germline V lookup: CDR1 WNHNN, CDR2 SYGVQD (reference sequence). The CDR3 DNA reads TGCGCCAGCAGTATCTCTTCGGGGGGCACTGAAGCTTTCTTT. Amino acid sequence: CASSISSGGTEAFF.

This clone was found once. J is TRBJ2-7 and V is TRBV6-1; TRBD2 might be the D (5 bases). Germline-derived CDR1 and CDR2 are MNHNS and SASEGT. The length of the CDR3 is 13 residues. V was clipped by 7 bases and J by 3 bases, with 13 bases between them. CDR3 DNA sequence: TGTGCCAGCACGAACCTGGCGGGCTACGAGCAGTACTTC. It is translated as CASTNLAGYEQYF.

V is TRBV6-1 and J is TRBJ1-4; tentatively, D is TRBD1 (6 bases). Trimming removed 10 bases from V and 3 bases from J, with 18 bases in between. The CDR3 is 15 residues long. From germline, CDR1 is MNHNS and CDR2 SASEGT. CDR3 DNA sequence: TGTGCCACCCAAAGGGGGGGGACCGCTAATGAAAAACTGTTTTTT. Translated: CATQRGGTANEKLFF.

This sequence joins TRBV6-1 and TRBJ2-7; maybe TRBD1 (6 bases). V was clipped by 6 bases and J by 3 bases, with 9 bases between them. Germline-derived CDR1 and CDR2 are MNHNS and SASEGT. This CDR3 is built from 12 residues. The CDR3 DNA follows: TGTGCCAGCAGCTGGGACATCTACGAGCAGTACTTC. Amino acid sequence: CASSWDIYEQYF.

This rearrangement joins TRBV11-2 to TRBJ1-4; D may be TRBD1 (5 bases). Germline loops: CDR1 SGHAT, CDR2 FQNNGV. V was cut by 0 bases and J by 7 bases, with 15 bases left in between. The CDR3 contains 16 residues. The CDR3 sequence: CASSLDRKGRREKLFF. CDR3 coding DNA: TGTGCCAGCAGCTTAGATCGAAAGGGGAGGCGTGAAAAACTGTTTTTT. The full variable domain, its missing parts supplied by reference TRBV11-2 and TRBJ1-4, is EAGVAQSPRYKIIEKRQSVAFWCNPISGHATLYWYQQILGQGPKLLIQFQNNGVVDDSQLPKDRFSAERLKGVDSTLKIQPAKLEDSAVYLCASSLDRKGRREKLFFGSGTQLSVL.

This clone was seen only once. J is TRBJ2-5 and V is TRBV5-4; 8 bases are a match to TRBD1. This CDR3 is 15 amino acids long. V was clipped by 4 bases and J by 5 bases; unmatched bases: 10. CDR1 is SGHNT and CDR2 is YYREEE in the germline V gene (reference sequence). CDR3 residues: CASSPEAGGQETQYF. The CDR3 DNA reads as TGTGCCAGCAGCCCGGAGGCAGGGGGCCAGGAGACCCAGTACTTC.

The chain combines TRBV30 with TRBJ1-5; D is ambiguous. V lost 2 bases and J lost 3, with 8 bases in between. Germline CDR1 GTSNPN, CDR2 SVGIG (reference sequence). This CDR3 comprises 13 residues. This CDR3 is CAWSPRNNQPQHF. CDR3 nucleotide sequence: TGTGCCTGGAGTCCCAGGAACAATCAGCCCCAGCATTTT.

This clone was observed a handful of times. V is TRBV5-6 and J is TRBJ2-7; 10 bases align to TRBD2. With 0 bases clipped from V and 4 bases from J, the junction kept 10 bases outside the gene matches. Germline-derived CDR1 and CDR2 are SGHDT and YYEEEE. This CDR3 comprises 17 residues. CDR3: CASSLVGLAGERYEQYF. CDR3 DNA sequence: TGTGCCAGCAGCTTGGTAGGGCTAGCGGGAGAGAGGTACGAGCAGTACTTC.

This clone was seen a single time. The chain employs TRBV23-1 and TRBJ2-7, with TRBD1 matching over 7 bases. TRBV23-1 falls under the ORF class, with uncertain function. The CDR3 sequence is 17 residues long. Trimming took 0 bases from V and 3 from J; bases not matched to a gene: 11. CDR3 loop: CASSQSKGEQGLYEQYF. DNA for the CDR3: TGCGCCAGCAGTCAATCGAAGGGGGAACAGGGGCTCTACGAGCAGTACTTC.

CDR3 nucleotides: TGTGCCAGCAGTGCATCAGGGGCTGGAAACACCATATATTTT. Protein: CASSASGAGNTIYF. The chain recombines TRBV2 with TRBJ1-3; a possible D gene is TRBD1 (6 bases). The CDR3 length is 14 residues. Germline values: CDR1 SNHLY, CDR2 FYNNEI. Trimming left V 4 bases short and J 2 bases short, with 9 bases between.

The rearrangement uses TRBV7-9 and TRBJ2-5, with 7 bases identical to TRBD2. Germline values: CDR1 SEHNR, CDR2 FQNEAQ (reference sequence). The ends lost 3 bases at V and 1 base at J; junction bases unmatched: 8. The CDR3 spans 16 residues. The CDR3 sequence is CASSFSSGTLQETQYF. CDR3 DNA sequence: TGTGCCAGCAGCTTTTCAAGCGGGACTCTCCAAGAGACCCAGTACTTC.

The CDR3 loop reads CASSLGGAADTQYF. CDR3 DNA sequence: TGTGCCAGCAGTTTAGGGGGGGCTGCAGATACGCAGTATTTT. The chain couples TRBV28 to TRBJ2-3; TRBD2 might be the D (7 bases). The CDR3 loop spans 14 amino acids. Germline CDR1 and CDR2: MDHEN and SYDVKM. With 2 bases removed from V and 4 bases from J, the gap between germline ends came to 10 bases.

V is TRBV11-2 and J is TRBJ1-1, with unresolved D. Deletions cut 0 bases from V and 6 bases from J, with 5 bases between. This CDR3 comprises 12 residues. Germline V gene data show CDR1 as SGHAT and CDR2 as FQNNGV. CDR3 sequence reads: CASSLERSEAFF. DNA for the CDR3: TGTGCCAGCAGCTTAGAGCGGTCTGAAGCTTTCTTT.

The chain recombines TRBV4-1 with TRBJ2-7; 9 bases map to TRBD1. V was pared by 10 bases and J by 4 bases, with 14 bases of the junction left unmatched. CDR1 is MGHRA, CDR2 YSYEKL, per germline. The CDR3 contains 15 residues. CDR3 in DNA: TGCGCCACCCGGGGTGGGGGACAGGGACGATACGAGCAGTACTTC. Protein sequence: CATRGGGQGRYEQYF.

The rearrangement uses TRBV19 and TRBJ2-6; unclear D gene. V lost 5 bases, J lost 2 bases, and 10 bases lay in between. CDR1 LNHDA and CDR2 SQIVND come from the germline V gene (reference sequence). The CDR3 is made up of 15 amino acids. CDR3 bases: TGTGCCAGTAGTCAACAGTGGGCTGGGGCCAACGTCCTGACTTTC. This encodes CASSQQWAGANVLTF.

V usage is TRBV19 and J usage is TRBJ2-4; possible D gene TRBD1, 6 bases. The CDR3 has 14 amino acids. V gave up 8 bases and J gave up 2 bases, with 13 bases separating them. The germline CDR1 and CDR2 sequences are LNHDA and SQIVND (reference sequence). The CDR3: CASSGALTKNIQYF. CDR3 DNA: TGTGCCAGTTCAGGGGCGCTCACCAAAAACATTCAGTACTTC.

V usage is TRBV5-1 and J usage is TRBJ2-3; weak D call: TRBD2 (5 bases). The CDR3 is made up of 16 amino acids. Trimming shortened V by 4 bases and J by 0 bases, and 15 bases separated the two germline ends. CDR1 and CDR2 from the germline V gene are SGHRS and YFSETQ. CDR3 in amino acids: CASSPTPLASTDTQYF. The CDR3 nucleotides read TGCGCCAGCAGCCCCACCCCGCTAGCTAGCACAGATACGCAGTATTTT. Supplemented by reference TRBV5-1 and TRBJ2-3, the full variable domain reads KAGVTQTPRYLIKTRGQQVTLSCSPISGHRSVSWYQQTPGQGLQFLFEYFSETQRNKGNFPGRFSGRQFSNSRSEMNVSTLELGDSALYLCASSPTPLASTDTQYFGPGTRLTVL.